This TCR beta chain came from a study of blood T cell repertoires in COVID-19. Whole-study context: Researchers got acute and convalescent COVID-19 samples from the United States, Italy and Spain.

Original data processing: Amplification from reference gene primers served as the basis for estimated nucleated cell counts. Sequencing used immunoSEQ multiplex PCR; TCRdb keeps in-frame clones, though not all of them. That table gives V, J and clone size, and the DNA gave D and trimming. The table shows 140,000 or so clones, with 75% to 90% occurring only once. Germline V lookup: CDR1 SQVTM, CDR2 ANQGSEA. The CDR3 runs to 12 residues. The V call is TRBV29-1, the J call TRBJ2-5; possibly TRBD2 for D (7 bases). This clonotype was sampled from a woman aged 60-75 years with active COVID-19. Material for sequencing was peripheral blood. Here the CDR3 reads CTPPGGGETQYF. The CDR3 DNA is TGCACCCCCCCGGGGGGCGGTGAGACCCAGTACTTC.